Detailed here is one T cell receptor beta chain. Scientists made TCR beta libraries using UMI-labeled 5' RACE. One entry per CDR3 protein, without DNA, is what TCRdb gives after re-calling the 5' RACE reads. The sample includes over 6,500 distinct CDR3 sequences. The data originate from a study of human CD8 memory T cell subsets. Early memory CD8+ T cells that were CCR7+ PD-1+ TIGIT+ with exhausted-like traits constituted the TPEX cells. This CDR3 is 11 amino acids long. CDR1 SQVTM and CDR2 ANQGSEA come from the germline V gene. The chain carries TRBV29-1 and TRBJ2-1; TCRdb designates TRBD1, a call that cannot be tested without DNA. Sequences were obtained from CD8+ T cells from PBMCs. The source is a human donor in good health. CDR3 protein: CLGQGNSEQFF.